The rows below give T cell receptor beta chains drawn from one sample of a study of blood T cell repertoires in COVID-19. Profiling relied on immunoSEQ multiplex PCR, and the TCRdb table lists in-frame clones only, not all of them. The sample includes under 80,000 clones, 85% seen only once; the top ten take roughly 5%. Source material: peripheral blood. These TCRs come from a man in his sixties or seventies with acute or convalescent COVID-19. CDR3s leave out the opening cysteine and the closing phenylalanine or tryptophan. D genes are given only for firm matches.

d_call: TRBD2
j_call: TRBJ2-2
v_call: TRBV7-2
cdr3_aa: ASRPRGGRITGELF

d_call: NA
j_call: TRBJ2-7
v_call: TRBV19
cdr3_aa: ASSILVYGEQY

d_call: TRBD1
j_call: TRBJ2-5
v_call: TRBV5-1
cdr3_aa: ASSLAGTEETQY

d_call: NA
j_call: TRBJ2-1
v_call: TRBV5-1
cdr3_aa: ASSLVAGAVNEQF

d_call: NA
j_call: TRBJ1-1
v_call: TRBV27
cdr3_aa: ASSLSRGGTEAF

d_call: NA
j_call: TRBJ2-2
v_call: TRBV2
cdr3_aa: ASRVRFGELF

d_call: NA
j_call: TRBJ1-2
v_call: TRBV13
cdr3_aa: ASSPRTRPLYGYT

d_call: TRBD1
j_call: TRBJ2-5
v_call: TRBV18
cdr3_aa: ASSPGQTETQY

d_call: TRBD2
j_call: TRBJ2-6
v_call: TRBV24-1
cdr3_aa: ATSSGGRGANVLT

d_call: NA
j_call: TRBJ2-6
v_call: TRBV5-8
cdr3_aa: ASSLASPGANVLT

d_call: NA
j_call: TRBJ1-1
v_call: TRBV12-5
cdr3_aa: ASGRQANTEAF

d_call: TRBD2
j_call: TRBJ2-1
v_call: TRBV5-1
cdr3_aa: ASSPGLAGGRSYNEQF

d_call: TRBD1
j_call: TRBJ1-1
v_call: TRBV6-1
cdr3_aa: ASSDKLGQGDTEAF

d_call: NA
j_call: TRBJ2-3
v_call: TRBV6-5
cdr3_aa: ASSVRGVRTDTQY

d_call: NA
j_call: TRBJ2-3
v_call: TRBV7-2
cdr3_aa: ASSLGPGLDTQY

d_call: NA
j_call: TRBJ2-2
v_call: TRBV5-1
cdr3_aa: ASSLAGTGELF

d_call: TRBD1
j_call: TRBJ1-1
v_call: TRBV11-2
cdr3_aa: ASSPRTGTEAF

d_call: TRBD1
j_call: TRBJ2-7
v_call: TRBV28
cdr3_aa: ASRPDRGLYEQY

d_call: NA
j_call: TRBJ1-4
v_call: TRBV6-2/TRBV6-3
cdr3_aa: ASSYSIGRSTNEKLF

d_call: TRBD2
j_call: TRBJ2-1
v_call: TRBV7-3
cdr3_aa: ASSPVGGMLDNEQF

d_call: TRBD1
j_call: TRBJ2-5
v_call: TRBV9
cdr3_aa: ASSTGGTQY

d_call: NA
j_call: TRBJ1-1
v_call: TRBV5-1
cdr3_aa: ASSLWTALNTEAF

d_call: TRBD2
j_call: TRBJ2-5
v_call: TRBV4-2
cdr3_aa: ASSPLRSSGGSMETQY

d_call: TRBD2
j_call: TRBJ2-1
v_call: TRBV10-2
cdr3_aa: ASGGGYNEQF

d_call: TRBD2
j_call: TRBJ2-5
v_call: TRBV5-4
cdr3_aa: ASSATGLAGETQY

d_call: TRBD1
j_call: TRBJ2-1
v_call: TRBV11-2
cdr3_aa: ASSLEGQLRVNEQF

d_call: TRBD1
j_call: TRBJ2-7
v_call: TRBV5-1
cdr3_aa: ASSSGLGQLYEQY

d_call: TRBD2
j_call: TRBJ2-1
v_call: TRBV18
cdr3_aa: ASSPPSGGTGNEQF

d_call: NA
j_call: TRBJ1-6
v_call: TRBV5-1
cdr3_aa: ASSTAQGYNSPLH

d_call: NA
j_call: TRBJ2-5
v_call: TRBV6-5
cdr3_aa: ASSSKGGPRETQY

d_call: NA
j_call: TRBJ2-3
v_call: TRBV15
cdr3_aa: ATSRATGGDGTDTQY

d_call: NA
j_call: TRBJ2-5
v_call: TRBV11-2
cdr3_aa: ASSLGPQRETQY

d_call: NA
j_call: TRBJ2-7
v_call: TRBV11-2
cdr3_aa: ASKRGSTYEQY

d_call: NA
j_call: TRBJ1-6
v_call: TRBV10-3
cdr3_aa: AISESTQANSPLH

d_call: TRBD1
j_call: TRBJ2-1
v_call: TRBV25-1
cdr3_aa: ATQGAMYNEQF